One sample yielded the 5 T cell receptor beta chains listed below, sequenced in a study of T cells in tumors after PD-1 blockade. The protocol was immunoSEQ multiplex PCR, while the TCRdb copy is restricted to in-frame clones and leaves out a portion. This sample has 20,000 to 25,000 clones; roughly 82% occur once, and the top ten carry 10% to 15%. Here the sequenced sample was PBMCs, taken after anti-PD-1 treatment. The receptors were gathered from a human donor with basal cell carcinoma.

The V gene is TRBV7-6, the J gene TRBJ2-5, with 13 bases aligning to TRBD2. Germline-derived CDR1 and CDR2 are SGHVS and FNYEAQ. The CDR3 has 15 residues. V lost 5 bases to trimming and J lost 2 bases; unmatched junction nucleotides: 2. The CDR3 coding sequence is TGTGCCAGCAGCCAACTAGCGGGGGGGCAAGAGACCCAGTACTTC. It encodes CASSQLAGGQETQYF.

This sequence joins TRBV20-1 and TRBJ2-6; possible D gene TRBD1, 6 bases. The CDR3 is made up of 16 amino acids. V was clipped by 3 bases and J by 0 bases, with 12 bases between them. Germline V gene sequence: CDR1 DFQATT, CDR2 SNEGSKA (reference sequence). The CDR3 DNA reads as TGCAGTGCTAGTTGGGCAGGGGCCTCTGGGGCCAACGTCCTGACTTTC. Its translation is CSASWAGASGANVLTF.

The CDR3 here is CASSFLAGIDGELFF. CDR3 nucleotide sequence: TGTGCCAGCAGCTTTCTAGCAGGCATAGACGGGGAGCTGTTTTTT. V usage is TRBV7-6 and J usage is TRBJ2-2; tentative D call: TRBD2 (5 bases). V lost 3 bases, J lost 7 bases, and 15 bases lay in between. The CDR3 is 15 residues long. Germline lookup yields CDR1 SGHVS and CDR2 FNYEAQ.

The gene calls are TRBV6-2 or TRBV6-3 and TRBJ1-1; TRBD1 agrees at 8 bases. V trimming: 5 bases; J trimming: 1 base; junction bases outside the gene matches: 6. Germline CDR1 and CDR2: MNHEY and SVGEGT. The CDR3 contains 15 residues. CDR3 sequence (DNA): TGTGCCAGCAGTCAACAGGGGGTTACGAACACTGAAGCTTTCTTT. Its protein product is CASSQQGVTNTEAFF.

This chain uses TRBV5-6 with TRBJ1-2, with TRBD1 matching over 7 bases. Per germline, CDR1 SGHDT and CDR2 YYEEEE. The CDR3 runs 15 residues. J gave up 4 bases and V 1 base, and 7 bases lay outside the gene matches. CDR3 protein: CASSLPGDSVYGYTF. The CDR3 DNA follows: TGTGCCAGCAGCTTGCCCGGGGACAGTGTCTATGGCTACACCTTC.